This T cell receptor (beta chain) was documented in a study of post-analysis software for immune sequencing data. Libraries were made from TCR beta cDNA, and they carried unique molecular identifiers. TCRdb re-analysed the PCR reads in MiXCR, keeping a single row per CDR3 protein. Here the sample spans some 690,000 distinct CDR3 sequences, over 45% being singletons. Study results and limitations: TRBV segments more frequent in patients than in controls numbered roughly 5 and included TRBV5-6, TRBV5-1 and TRBV20-1.

Germline V gene lookup returns CDR1 SGHVS and CDR2 FNYEAQ. CDR3 size: 13 residues. Trimming removed 1 base at V and 8 bases at J, with 10 bases between. Regarding this clonotype: The antigen remains undetermined.

The clonotype comes from a girl aged 2 to 10 with multiple sclerosis. Sequencing was performed on blood. The chain employs TRBV7-6 and TRBJ2-3; D not certain. CDR3 sequence: CASSLGLGGTQYF. CDR3 DNA sequence: TGTGCCAGCAGCTTAGGGTTAGGTGGTACGCAGTATTTT.